This T cell receptor (beta chain) was captured by sequencing in a study of PD-1 blockade in mismatch repair-deficient tumors. Profiling relied on immunoSEQ multiplex PCR, and the TCRdb table lists in-frame clones only, not all of them. Among roughly 25,000 clones listed, 83% were seen once. Trimming cost V 3 bases and J 0 bases, with 9 bases left between them. The CDR3 loop spans 14 amino acids. Germline assignment: CDR1 MNHNS and CDR2 SASEGT. The sequence derives from an adult with mismatch repair-deficient cancer. Here the sequenced sample was peripheral blood, taken 12 weeks after starting pembrolizumab. This chain uses TRBV6-1 with TRBJ2-7, with D perhaps being TRBD1 or TRBD2 (5 bases each). As DNA, the CDR3 is TGTGCCAGCAGTGAGACCGGGGCCTCCTACGAGCAGTACTTC. Translated, it gives CASSETGASYEQYF.